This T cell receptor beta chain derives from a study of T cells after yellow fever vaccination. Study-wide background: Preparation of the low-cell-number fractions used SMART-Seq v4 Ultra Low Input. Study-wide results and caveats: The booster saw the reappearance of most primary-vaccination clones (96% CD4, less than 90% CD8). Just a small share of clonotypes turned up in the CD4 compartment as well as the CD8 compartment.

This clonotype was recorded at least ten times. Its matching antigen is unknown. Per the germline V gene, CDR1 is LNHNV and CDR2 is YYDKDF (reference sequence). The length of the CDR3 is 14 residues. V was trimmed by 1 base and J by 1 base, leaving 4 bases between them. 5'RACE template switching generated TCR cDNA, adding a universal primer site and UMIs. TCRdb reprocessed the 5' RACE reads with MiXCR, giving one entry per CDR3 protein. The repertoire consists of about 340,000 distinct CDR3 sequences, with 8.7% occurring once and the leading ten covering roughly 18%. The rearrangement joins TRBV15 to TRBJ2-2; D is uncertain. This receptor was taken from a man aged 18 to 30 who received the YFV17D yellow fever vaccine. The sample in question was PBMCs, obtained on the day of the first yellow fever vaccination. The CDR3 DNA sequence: TGTGCCACCAGCAGAGGTGGGAACACCGGGGAGCTGTTTTTT. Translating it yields CATSRGGNTGELFF.